The 28 T cell receptor beta chains reported below all come from one sample, sequenced in a study of blood T cell repertoires in COVID-19. TCRdb keeps only in-frame clones here, not all; method: immunoSEQ multiplex PCR. The sample has some 180,000 clones, more than 75% seen once. The sequenced sample consisted of peripheral blood. These receptors were obtained from a woman aged 45 to 65 with active or convalescent COVID-19.

The chain is built from TRBV29-1 and TRBJ1-2; 9 nucleotides match TRBD1. The CDR3 runs 13 residues. Germline V gene lookup returns CDR1 SQVTM and CDR2 ANQGSEA. J gave up 8 bases and V 6 bases, and 10 bases lay outside the gene matches. The DNA for the CDR3 is TGCAGCGTGGCCAGCGACAGGGGGAGAGGCTACACCTTC. It is translated as CSVASDRGRGYTF.

The J gene is TRBJ2-1, the V gene TRBV7-2; the D gene is possibly TRBD2 (6 bases). V was shortened by 4 bases and J by 0 bases, with 19 bases between the two germline ends. The CDR3 loop spans 18 amino acids. CDR1 is SGHTA, CDR2 FQGNSA, per germline. In nucleotides, the CDR3 is TGTGCCAGCAGCTCTGTGGGGGGTTGGGGAAGCTCCTACAATGAGCAGTTCTTC. Its translation: CASSSVGGWGSSYNEQFF.

The chain links TRBV18 to TRBJ1-1; 10 nucleotides line up with TRBD1. The V and J ends lost 5 bases and 3 bases, in that order; junction bases with no gene match: 3. Germline CDR1 and CDR2: KGHSH and LQKENI. The CDR3 has 14 residues. The chain's CDR3 is CASSLGQGDTEAFF. DNA for the CDR3: TGTGCCAGCTCATTAGGACAGGGGGACACTGAAGCTTTCTTT.

V is TRBV19 and J is TRBJ2-7, with a possible D match to TRBD2 (6 bases). V lost 6 bases to trimming and J lost 2 bases, with 17 bases between them. This CDR3 spans 15 amino acids. Per the germline V gene, CDR1 is LNHDA and CDR2 is SQIVND (reference sequence). Here the CDR3 DNA reads TGTGCCAGTAGGTACGCCCTAGGCGGGGCCTACGAGCAGTACTTC. This codes for CASRYALGGAYEQYF.

This clone came up once. This chain uses TRBV24-1 with TRBJ2-3, with 9 bases identical to TRBD1. V trimming: 6 bases; J trimming: 3 bases; junction bases outside the gene matches: 3. The CDR3 runs to 14 residues. Germline lookup yields CDR1 KGHDR and CDR2 SFDVKD. The CDR3, as DNA: TGTGCCACCAGTTCTGGACAGGGGACAGATACGCAGTATTTT. Its translation: CATSSGQGTDTQYF.

This clone showed up just once. The chain links TRBV28 to TRBJ2-5, with D unclear. The CDR3 runs 16 residues. The germline V gene has CDR1 MDHEN and CDR2 SYDVKM. Trimming took 2 bases from V and 8 from J, leaving 21 bases between them. The DNA for the CDR3 is TGTGCCAGCAGTTTACGCTCCCCCGTAGGAGTGGATACCCAGTACTTC. Translation gives CASSLRSPVGVDTQYF.

In this sample, this clone turned up once. This chain links TRBV3-1 (or the pseudogene TRBV3-2) with TRBJ1-2; TRBD1 matches 10 bases. The CDR3 covers 14 residues. Germline CDR1 LGHDT, CDR2 YNNKEL (reference sequence). The trim removed 2 bases at V and 4 bases at J, leaving 1 base unmatched. CDR3 in DNA: TGTGCCAGCAGCCAAAGGACAGGGGGCTATGGCTACACCTTC. This translates into CASSQRTGGYGYTF.

The rearrangement uses TRBV6-6 and TRBJ1-5; no clear D gene. The CDR3 length is 15 residues. V was pared by 2 bases and J by 4 bases, with 12 bases between. Germline lookup yields CDR1 MNHNY and CDR2 SVGAGI (reference sequence). The CDR3 region is CASSYPGSKNQPQHF. CDR3 DNA sequence: TGTGCCAGCAGTTACCCCGGGTCCAAGAATCAGCCCCAGCATTTT.

The V gene is TRBV6-5, the J gene TRBJ2-1; 11 positions match TRBD2. This CDR3 region has 15 residues. Germline V gene data show CDR1 as MNHEY and CDR2 as SVGAGI. Germline trimming cut 4 bases from V and 1 base from J; bases unmatched to any gene: 0. Here the CDR3 reads CASSSSGGSYNEQFF. CDR3 DNA sequence: TGTGCCAGCAGTTCTAGCGGGGGGTCCTACAATGAGCAGTTCTTC.

The V and J genes are TRBV5-1 and TRBJ2-1; TRBD2 aligns across 7 bases. Germline CDR1 is SGHRS and CDR2 is YFSETQ. The CDR3 spans 15 residues. V lost 10 bases and J lost 5; bases outside the gene matches: 15. Here the CDR3 reads CASQRAGERDNEQFF. The CDR3, as DNA: TGCGCCTCTCAGAGGGCGGGAGAACGGGACAATGAGCAGTTCTTC.

V and J are TRBV28 and TRBJ1-4; the D gene is possibly TRBD1 (5 bases). Germline-derived CDR1 and CDR2 are MDHEN and SYDVKM. V lost 2 bases to trimming and J lost 4 bases, with 8 bases between them. The CDR3 sequence is 14 residues long. This CDR3 reads CASSLQGLNEKLFF. CDR3 in DNA: TGTGCCAGCAGTTTACAGGGCCTTAATGAAAAACTGTTTTTT. Drawing the rest from reference TRBV28 and TRBJ1-4, the complete variable domain is DVKVTQSSRYLVKRTGEKVFLECVQDMDHENMFWYRQDPGLGLRLIYFSYDVKMKEKGDIPEGYSVSREKKERFSLILESASTNQTSMYLCASSLQGLNEKLFFGSGTQLSVL.

This sequence joins TRBV27 and TRBJ2-1, with TRBD2 as a possible D gene (6 bases). CDR3 size: 17 residues. Trimming took off 0 bases at V and 2 bases at J, with 14 bases between the two ends. Germline CDR1 and CDR2: MNHEY and SMNVEV (reference sequence). The DNA of the CDR3 is TGTGCCAGCAGTTTATCTCCCCCGGGACTGACCTACAATGAGCAGTTCTTC. Translation gives CASSLSPPGLTYNEQFF.

This chain joins TRBV24-1 and TRBJ2-7; 9 nucleotides align to TRBD2. The V gene's germline CDR1 is KGHDR and CDR2 SFDVKD. Trimming removed 6 bases from V and 6 bases from J; junction bases left unmatched: 8. The CDR3 covers 14 residues. The CDR3 DNA follows: TGTGCCACCAGTCGCACTAGCGGGTCCGGCGAGCAGTACTTC. Protein: CATSRTSGSGEQYF.

This chain connects TRBV19 to TRBJ1-2; D is ambiguous. Per germline, CDR1 LNHDA and CDR2 SQIVND (reference sequence). V was cut by 6 bases and J by 2 bases, with 13 bases left in between. This CDR3 has 14 residues. Here the CDR3 DNA reads TGTGCCAGTAGCCTCCGGGAGGGAAACTATGGCTACACCTTC. Residues: CASSLREGNYGYTF.

The chain combines TRBV7-9 with TRBJ2-4; 7 bases are a match to TRBD2. After removal of 3 bases from V and 12 bases from J, the junction contained 8 bases not matched to a gene. The germline CDR1 and CDR2 sequences are SEHNR and FQNEAQ (reference sequence). The CDR3 sequence is 13 residues long. For the CDR3, the DNA is TGTGCCAGCAGCTTTCGGGAGGACGTGTATCAGTACTTC. Translated: CASSFREDVYQYF.

Remarks on this clone: Other DNA sequences in the sample encode the same CDR3. The rearrangement joins TRBV24-1 to TRBJ2-3; a possible D gene is TRBD2 (5 bases). This CDR3 has 12 amino acids. Germline values: CDR1 KGHDR, CDR2 SFDVKD. With 6 bases removed from V and 4 bases from J, the gap between germline ends came to 7 bases. The CDR3 reads CATSRGPDTQYF. The CDR3 nucleotides are TGTGCCACCAGTCGAGGGCCAGATACGCAGTATTTT.

The chain carries TRBV10-3 and TRBJ1-1; 7 bases match TRBD1. J gave up 4 bases and V 3 bases, and 11 bases lay outside the gene matches. Germline CDR1 ENHRY, CDR2 SYGVKD. CDR3 size: 16 residues. The CDR3 region has the DNA TGTGCCATCAGTGACGTCCCAGGGGGATTTGTCACTGAAGCTTTCTTT. Its protein is CAISDVPGGFVTEAFF.

The V and J genes are TRBV9 and TRBJ1-4, with 8 bases aligning to TRBD1. CDR1 SGDLS and CDR2 YYNGEE come from the germline V gene. The CDR3 has 20 amino acids. V lost 0 bases and J lost 1; bases outside the gene matches: 14. CDR3 sequence: CASSVEGPTGELVTNEKLFF. CDR3 nucleotides: TGTGCCAGCAGCGTAGAAGGCCCGACAGGGGAATTGGTAACTAATGAAAAACTGTTTTTT.

This clone was observed at least ten times. The chain employs TRBV28 and TRBJ2-7; TRBD1 matches at 9 bases. The CDR3 consists of 14 residues. Germline V lookup: CDR1 MDHEN, CDR2 SYDVKM. J lost 3 bases, V lost 5 bases, and 5 bases had no gene match. The CDR3 reads CASSAMGQGYEQYF. The CDR3, as DNA: TGTGCCAGCAGTGCCATGGGACAGGGCTACGAGCAGTACTTC. Full variable domain (outside the CDR3, taken from reference TRBV28 and TRBJ2-7): DVKVTQSSRYLVKRTGEKVFLECVQDMDHENMFWYRQDPGLGLRLIYFSYDVKMKEKGDIPEGYSVSREKKERFSLILESASTNQTSMYLCASSAMGQGYEQYFGPGTRLTVT.

The rearrangement links TRBV19 to TRBJ2-7; D might be TRBD1 (5 bases). Between the trimmed V and J ends, which lost 5 bases and 0 bases, there was a span of 11 bases. Per the germline V gene, CDR1 is LNHDA and CDR2 is SQIVND (reference sequence). The CDR3 sequence is 14 residues long. CDR3 sequence: CASSSGRTSYEQYF. The CDR3 nucleotides read TGTGCCAGTAGTTCAGGGCGGACCTCCTACGAGCAGTACTTC.

This clone was detected a few times. The chain carries TRBV7-3 and TRBJ2-2; TRBD2 is a possible D gene (5 bases). The germline CDR1 and CDR2 sequences are SGHTA and FQGTGA. The CDR3 length is 15 residues. Trimming cost V 1 base and J 3 bases, with 9 bases left between them. CDR3 nucleotide sequence: TGTGCCAGCAGCTTAATAAGCGGCGACACCGGGGAGCTGTTTTTT. Its translation: CASSLISGDTGELFF.

The chain uses TRBV6-2 or TRBV6-3 and TRBJ2-2, with TRBD2 matching over 12 bases. The CDR3 is made up of 16 amino acids. The V and J ends lost 5 bases and 3 bases, in that order; junction bases with no gene match: 4. Germline lookup yields CDR1 MNHEY and CDR2 SVGEGT. CDR3 region: CASSHPSGGDTGELFF. In nucleotides, the CDR3 is TGTGCCAGCAGTCATCCTAGCGGGGGGGACACCGGGGAGCTGTTTTTT.

V usage is TRBV5-1 and J usage is TRBJ1-1, with 9 bases lining up with TRBD1. Germline trimming cut 0 bases from V and 5 bases from J; bases unmatched to any gene: 8. There are 16 residues in the CDR3. From germline, CDR1 is SGHRS and CDR2 YFSETQ. CDR3 in amino acids: CASSLEGWTGDTEAFF. CDR3 DNA: TGCGCCAGCAGCTTGGAAGGCTGGACAGGGGATACTGAAGCTTTCTTT.

The chain couples TRBV2 to TRBJ2-4; 7 bases map to TRBD1. This CDR3 spans 13 amino acids. CDR1 SNHLY and CDR2 FYNNEI come from the germline V gene. Trimming removed 6 bases from V and 3 bases from J; junction bases left unmatched: 2. The CDR3 region has the DNA TGTGCCAGCAGCCGGGACAGCAAAAACATTCAGTACTTC. This translates into CASSRDSKNIQYF.

The rearrangement links TRBV3-1 (or the pseudogene TRBV3-2) to TRBJ2-3, with 8 nucleotides matching TRBD2. This CDR3 is built from 17 residues. Germline V gene sequence: CDR1 LGHDT, CDR2 YNNKEL (reference sequence). V was clipped by 1 base and J by 2 bases; unmatched bases: 8. CDR3 bases: TGTGCCAGCAGCCAAGCACGGGGGGGCTCTATCACAGATACGCAGTATTTT. As protein: CASSQARGGSITDTQYF.

The chain joins TRBV2 to TRBJ1-2, with 8 bases matching TRBD1. J gave up 2 bases and V 8 bases, and 4 bases lay outside the gene matches. CDR1 and CDR2 (germline): SNHLY, FYNNEI. CDR3 size: 13 residues. Written as DNA, the CDR3 is TGTGCCAGCTGCACAGGGGGGAACTATGGCTACACCTTC. Translating it yields CASCTGGNYGYTF.

This clone has only a few counts. The chain is built from TRBV7-2 and TRBJ1-3; TRBD1 aligns across 7 bases. CDR3 size: 15 residues. CDR1 and CDR2 (germline): SGHTA, FQGNSA. V lost 6 bases to trimming and J lost 0 bases; unmatched junction nucleotides: 5. CDR3 in amino acids: CASSQTGLSGNTIYF. The CDR3 DNA sequence: TGTGCCAGCAGTCAGACAGGGCTCTCTGGAAACACCATATATTTT.

The chain combines TRBV2 with TRBJ1-2; 7 bases align to TRBD1. V dropped 1 base and J dropped 10; count of bases not matched to a gene: 9. Germline values: CDR1 SNHLY, CDR2 FYNNEI. This CDR3 spans 14 amino acids. The CDR3 protein is CASSEDPEGADYTF. The CDR3 DNA reads TGTGCCAGCAGTGAAGACCCGGAGGGGGCCGACTACACCTTC.